A single TCR beta chain is shown here with its context. Its antigen is still unknown. The CDR3 sequence is 15 residues long. Unmatched junction bases numbered 9, after V lost 4 bases and J lost 6 bases. Germline CDR1 is SGDLS and CDR2 is YYNGEE. This record belongs to a study of blood T cells in healthy people across ages. Study details: About one barcoded beta molecule per two T cells was captured by template switching. Findings and limits, study-wide: Per million T cells, TCR beta diversity dropped about linearly as age rose.

Every sample had a minimum of 6 million PBMCs isolated. PCR was performed a second time for about 7 to 12 cycles using a sample-barcoded 5' primer and a J-beta primer mix. Each CDR3 protein is one row after TCRdb ran MiXCR on the 5' RACE reads. This sample carries some 670,000 distinct CDR3 sequences, approximately 52% of them seen once, and the ten largest clones take roughly 13%. Sequenced input: blood. This clonotype was sampled from a woman at least 80 years old in good health. The chain employs TRBV9 and TRBJ2-3, with 9 bases matching TRBD2. The CDR3 nucleotides read TGTGCCAGCAGCATCGCGGGGGGGCGGGAGGATACGCAGTATTTT. The encoded protein is CASSIAGGREDTQYF. Full variable domain (remainder filled in from reference TRBV9 and TRBJ2-3): DSGVTQTPKHLITATGQRVTLRCSPRSGDLSVYWYQQSLDQGLQFLIQYYNGEERAKGNILERFSAQQFPDLHSELNLSSLELGDSALYFCASSIAGGREDTQYFGPGTRLTVL.